This section outlines one T cell receptor beta chain sequence together with its context. The antigen it binds to is not known. The reads were generated on a NextSeq 550. The Human TCR Profiling Kit (MiLaboratory) was used to prepare UMI-labeled 5' RACE TRB cDNA libraries. The full amount of extracted RNA was used for cDNA synthesis, and the full amount of resulting cDNA was used for PCR amplification. Libraries were prepared in parallel using an identical number of PCR cycles. The authors' pipeline ran thus. With a requirement of at least two reads per UMI, MIGEC and MiXCR extracted about 49,000 +/- 11,000 unique UMI-labeled TRB cDNA molecules per library. Each library averaged about 37,000 +/- 9,700 functional in-frame TRB CDR3 nucleotide clonotypes without stop codons. After downsampling to 5000 UMI-labeled TRB molecules per sample, diversity metrics such as normalized Shannon-Wiener and Chao1 were calculated in VDJtools. For the central five CDR3 residues, VDJtools calculated physicochemical properties weighted by clonotype size, namely interaction energy, strength, volume and Kidera factor 4. After the reads were reprocessed by TCRdb, one entry was made per CDR3 protein sequence, with no DNA. The V and J calls reflect TCRdb's pipeline rather than the authors' work. The sample's table covers 35,000 to 40,000 distinct CDR3 sequences. The ten largest clones add up to about 14% of the sample.

Spanning cysteine to phenylalanine, the CDR3 consists of 13 amino acids. No DNA is listed. The sample comes from a study of CXCR3-negative and CXCR3-positive naive CD8 T cells (dated by TCRdb to the late 2010s). In the study overall: In total, 130 million to 150 million TRB reads were obtained, or roughly 1.5 +/- 0.3 million reads per library. Diversity and physicochemical repertoire analyses covered around 10 donors pooled from two independent experiments. The TRBV-TRBJ cluster analysis covered naive subsets from about 5 donors and memory cells from 3 donors. Overall results and qualifications from the work: CXCR3 expression partially decreased after cryopreservation, so most assays used freshly isolated PBMCs. Within the same donor, TRBV-TRBJ usage looked similar between naive CXCR3-negative and CXCR3-positive cells, but memory cells had distinct patterns. Because surface CD5, which is linked to self-reactivity in mice, was comparable between the naive subsets, TCR interaction strength was also inferred from TRB CDR3 physicochemical properties. Repertoire diversity was comparably high in both naive subsets but much lower in memory CD8+ T cells.

Each CD8+ T cell subset was flow-sorted in triplicate, and around 300,000 cells per subset were placed directly into RLT lysis buffer. Peripheral blood mononuclear cells were isolated from buffy coats using standard density gradient centrifugation. Total RNA was extracted from sorted cells with an RNeasy Mini Kit. The sample consisted of memory CD8+ T cells from blood. The cell subset or site label of this sample denotes: conventional CD8+ memory T cells (TMEM), sorted as controls. The chain is made from TRBV12-3 or TRBV12-4 and TRBJ2-1; TCRdb's D gene call, TRBD1, goes unchecked for lack of DNA. The receptor's source is a human donor in good health. Some clones in this sample may be carry-over from other donors' samples. The CDR3 protein: CAVLRTDDNEQFF.